This TCR beta chain was obtained from a study of cytomegalovirus exposure and HLA in healthy donors. This clone was seen only a few times. Its antigen remains unknown. General study results and limits: A list of more than 150 TCR beta chains associated with cytomegalovirus was given. About 87% or about 30% of the time was how often most TCR beta V segments were productive, according to an earlier analysis.

The primer mix had 60 Vbeta and 13 Jbeta primers. Sequencing used immunoSEQ multiplex PCR; TCRdb keeps in-frame clones, though not all of them. The sample carries 130,000 or so clones, approximately 8% recorded once. Sequences were obtained from PBMCs. This clonotype originated in a woman aged 40 to 50 in good health and CMV-seropositive.

In nucleotides, the CDR3 is TGTGCCAGCAGCTTGGCCGTATCCTACACTGAAGCTTTCTTT. Protein product: CASSLAVSYTEAFF. The chain has TRBV5-5 and TRBJ1-1, with no clear D. Germline-derived CDR1 and CDR2 are SGHKS and YYEKEE (reference sequence). Between the trimmed V and J ends, which lost 0 bases and 3 bases, there was a span of 9 bases. This CDR3 spans 14 amino acids.